The 20 T cell receptor beta chains in this list originate from one sample, sequenced in a study of CD8 T cells in Susac syndrome. Reverse transcription of roughly 0.45 to 1 ug RNA used random hexamers. TCRdb reprocessed the immunoSEQ multiplex PCR reads via MiXCR and lists one record per CDR3 protein. The sample has about 440,000 distinct CDR3 sequences, more than 70% seen once; the top ten hold more than 0.09%. The sequenced material came from CD8+ T cells from PBMCs. The receptor set was obtained from a human donor with multiple sclerosis.

The chain carries TRBV10-3 and TRBJ2-3; D is possibly TRBD2 (5 bases). In germline, CDR1 is ENHRY, CDR2 SYGVKD. CDR3 size: 16 residues. V lost 0 bases and J lost 2, with 12 bases in between. CDR3: CAISESAGGTTDTQYF. CDR3 bases: TGTGCCATCAGTGAGTCTGCGGGTGGTACCACAGATACGCAGTATTTT.

V usage is TRBV7-3 and J usage is TRBJ2-1; 12 bases agree with TRBD2. Germline V CDR1 and CDR2: SGHTA, FQGTGA. The trim removed 5 bases at V and 8 bases at J, leaving 7 bases unmatched. The CDR3 loop spans 15 amino acids. CDR3 in amino acids: CASSMTSGSFDEQFF. CDR3 nucleotides: TGTGCCAGCAGCATGACTAGCGGGAGCTTCGATGAGCAGTTCTTC.

The rearrangement links TRBV5-6 to TRBJ1-5; 8 bases agree with TRBD1. The CDR3 spans 17 residues. Germline CDR1 SGHDT, CDR2 YYEEEE. The junction had 9 bases not matched to a gene; V was cut back by 3 bases and J by 1 base. DNA for the CDR3: TGTGCCAGCAGCTCCGGTCGGGCAGGGGGCAGCAATCAGCCCCAGCATTTT. As protein: CASSSGRAGGSNQPQHF.

J is TRBJ2-7 and V is TRBV3-1, with 9 bases that match TRBD1. CDR3 length: 16 residues. V gave up 3 bases and J gave up 3 bases; unmatched junction bases: 9. Looked up from germline, CDR1 is LGHDT and CDR2 is YNNKEL (reference sequence). The CDR3 region has the DNA TGTGCCAGCAGCCAGGTGACGGGACAGGGATACTACGAGCAGTACTTC. Its translation is CASSQVTGQGYYEQYF.

The V call is TRBV5-6, the J call TRBJ2-1, with TRBD2 identical over 8 bases. This CDR3 region has 12 residues. Germline CDR1 is SGHDT and CDR2 is YYEEEE. V lost 3 bases, J lost 15 bases, and 8 bases stayed unmatched. The CDR3 region has the DNA TGTGCCAGCAGCTCTATAGCGGGACGAGTGTTCTTC. Translating gives CASSSIAGRVFF.

The gene calls are TRBV11-2 and TRBJ2-1; no clear D. The CDR3 covers 15 residues. Trimming took off 5 bases at V and 2 bases at J, with 13 bases between the two ends. Per germline, CDR1 SGHAT and CDR2 FQNNGV. CDR3 nucleotides: TGTGCCAGCAGCCTAAATCAACAGACCTACAATGAGCAGTTCTTC. Its protein is CASSLNQQTYNEQFF.

The chain employs TRBV3-1 and TRBJ2-7; tentatively, D is TRBD1 (6 bases). Trimming stripped 1 base from V and 3 bases from J, with 16 bases between. CDR3 size: 16 residues. CDR1 is LGHDT and CDR2 is YNNKEL in the germline V gene (reference sequence). CDR3 region: CASSQVMGQVIYEQYF. The CDR3 nucleotides read TGTGCCAGCAGCCAAGTGATGGGACAAGTAATCTACGAGCAGTACTTC.

This clonotype was picked up one time. Here the CDR3 reads CASSPSGQVNQPQHF. For the CDR3, the DNA is TGCGCCAGCAGCCCCTCCGGACAGGTCAATCAGCCCCAGCATTTT. The rearrangement uses TRBV4-1 and TRBJ1-5; TRBD1 aligns across 7 bases. Per the germline V gene, CDR1 is MGHRA and CDR2 is YSYEKL. CDR3 length equals 15 residues. Trimming cost V 4 bases and J 3 bases; bases outside gene matches: 6.

This clonotype appeared a single time. The chain couples TRBV19 to TRBJ1-4; D is ambiguous. V lost 2 bases, J lost 8 bases, and 15 bases lay in between. The CDR3 length is 15 residues. The germline V gene encodes CDR1 LNHDA and CDR2 SQIVND (reference sequence). CDR3 DNA sequence: TGTGCCAGTAGTATAATCCCCCGCGGAGTGGAAAAACTGTTTTTT. This translates into CASSIIPRGVEKLFF.

The rearrangement links TRBV6-1 to TRBJ2-7, with D uncertain. Germline CDR1 reads MNHNS; CDR2 reads SASEGT. This CDR3 region has 16 residues. Trimming stripped 4 bases from V and 0 bases from J, with 16 bases between. The CDR3 DNA follows: TGTGCCAGCAGTGCCCTAGGAAACTCAGGCTCCTACGAGCAGTACTTC. It codes for CASSALGNSGSYEQYF.

This chain links TRBV30 with TRBJ2-2; 9 nucleotides agree with TRBD1. The CDR3 has 17 residues. Looked up from germline, CDR1 is GTSNPN and CDR2 is SVGIG (reference sequence). The trim removed 0 bases at V and 3 bases at J, leaving 8 bases unmatched. The CDR3 DNA is TGTGCCTGGAGTGTCACAGGGGGCATCGCGTACACCGGGGAGCTGTTTTTT. Protein sequence: CAWSVTGGIAYTGELFF.

The V gene is TRBV18, the J gene TRBJ2-7; D may be TRBD2 (6 bases). CDR3 length equals 18 residues. The germline CDR1 and CDR2 sequences are KGHSH and LQKENI. The V gene lost 2 bases and the J gene lost 2 bases, with 22 bases spanning the gap. The CDR3 reads CASSPYLGGSDGPYEQYF. CDR3 in DNA: TGTGCCAGCTCACCATACTTGGGGGGTTCTGACGGGCCCTACGAGCAGTACTTC. Supplemented by reference TRBV18 and TRBJ2-7, the full variable domain reads NAGVMQNPRHLVRRRGQEARLRCSPMKGHSHVYWYRQLPEEGLKFMVYLQKENIIDESGMPKERFSAEFPKEGPSILRIQQVVRGDSAAYFCASSPYLGGSDGPYEQYFGPGTRLTVT.

The chain combines TRBV30 with TRBJ2-7; maybe TRBD2 (5 bases). The germline CDR1 and CDR2 sequences are GTSNPN and SVGIG (reference sequence). The V gene lost 3 bases and the J gene lost 0 bases, with 9 bases spanning the gap. This CDR3 region has 13 residues. The CDR3 here is CAWRSGSSYEQYF. CDR3 DNA sequence: TGTGCCTGGAGATCGGGGAGCTCCTACGAGCAGTACTTC.

The CDR3 sequence: CASSLVGDPYNEQFF. The CDR3 bases are TGCGCCAGCAGCTTGGTGGGGGATCCCTACAATGAGCAGTTCTTC. J is TRBJ2-1 and V is TRBV5-1; D is possibly TRBD1 or TRBD2 (5 bases each). This CDR3 has 15 residues. V lost 0 bases and J 2 bases, leaving 9 bases between the germline ends. The germline V gene has CDR1 SGHRS and CDR2 YFSETQ.

With respect to this clonotype: No conserved phenylalanine or tryptophan ends this CDR3, so it is likely a read error. The chain uses TRBV6-5 and TRBJ1-1; no reliable D call. This CDR3 is built from 15 residues. The V and J ends lost 2 bases and 4 bases respectively, with 14 bases between them. Germline loops: CDR1 MNHEY, CDR2 SVGAGI. CDR3 loop: CASSYNDVGTTEAFL. Written as DNA, the CDR3 is TGTGCCAGCAGTTACAACGACGTGGGAACCACTGAAGCTTTCCTT.

The chain is built from TRBV6-4 and TRBJ2-1; perhaps TRBD2 as D (6 bases). Germline lookup yields CDR1 MRHNA and CDR2 SNTAGT. The V end lost 0 bases, the J end lost 1 base, and 10 bases lay between the germline ends. The CDR3 totals 16 residues. As DNA, the CDR3 is TGTGCCAGCAGTGACTCGTTTAGCGGTTCCTACAATGAGCAGTTCTTC. It specifies CASSDSFSGSYNEQFF.

CDR3 loop: CASSPVSAGTAGANVLTF. In DNA, the CDR3 is TGTGCCAGCTCACCAGTCTCAGCTGGGACGGCTGGGGCCAACGTCCTGACTTTC. The chain recombines TRBV18 with TRBJ2-6; D is tentatively TRBD1 or TRBD2 (5 bases each). Germline V gene lookup returns CDR1 KGHSH and CDR2 LQKENI. V was pared by 2 bases and J by 2 bases, with 16 bases between. This CDR3 is 18 amino acids long.

The V and J genes are TRBV18 and TRBJ2-7; D gene ambiguous. In germline, CDR1 is KGHSH, CDR2 LQKENI. Trimming stripped 6 bases from V and 5 bases from J, with 11 bases between. The CDR3 runs to 12 residues. CDR3 amino acids: CASSDPPNEQYF. The CDR3 DNA follows: TGTGCCAGCTCGGATCCCCCGAACGAGCAGTACTTC. The entire variable domain, with the rest obtained from reference TRBV18 and TRBJ2-7, is as follows: NAGVMQNPRHLVRRRGQEARLRCSPMKGHSHVYWYRQLPEEGLKFMVYLQKENIIDESGMPKERFSAEFPKEGPSILRIQQVVRGDSAAYFCASSDPPNEQYFGPGTRLTVT.

The chain recombines TRBV28 with TRBJ2-2; the D is unclear. Germline loops: CDR1 MDHEN, CDR2 SYDVKM. V gave up 3 bases and J gave up 4 bases, with 6 bases separating them. The CDR3 extends over 13 amino acids. In DNA form, the CDR3 reads TGTGCCAGCAGTTTTACCCTCACCGGGGAGCTGTTTTTT. The encoded protein is CASSFTLTGELFF.

This chain joins TRBV5-4 and TRBJ1-2; D is unclear. Trimming removed 2 bases at V and 5 bases at J, with 10 bases between. From germline, CDR1 is SGHNT and CDR2 YYREEE (reference sequence). This CDR3 region has 13 residues. The CDR3 sequence: CASSFKAGYGYTF. The CDR3 DNA is TGTGCCAGCAGCTTTAAGGCCGGATATGGCTACACCTTC.